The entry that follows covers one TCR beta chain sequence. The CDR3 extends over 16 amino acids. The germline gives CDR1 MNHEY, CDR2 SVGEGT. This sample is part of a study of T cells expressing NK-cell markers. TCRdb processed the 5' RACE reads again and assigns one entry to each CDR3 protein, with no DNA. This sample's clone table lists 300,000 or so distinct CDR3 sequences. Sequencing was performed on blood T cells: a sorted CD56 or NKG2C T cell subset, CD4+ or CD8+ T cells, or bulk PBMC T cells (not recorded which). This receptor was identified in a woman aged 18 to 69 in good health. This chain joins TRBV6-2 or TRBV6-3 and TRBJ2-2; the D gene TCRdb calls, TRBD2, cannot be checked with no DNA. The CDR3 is CASATQRGANTGELFF.